These T cell receptor beta chains were read from a single sample in a study of T cells after posttransplantation cyclophosphamide. Only in-frame clones appear in the TCRdb table, and some are missing; sequencing was by immunoSEQ multiplex PCR. The sample has several thousand clones, none seen only once. Sequences were derived from PBMCs, sampled after allogeneic stem cell transplant with posttransplant cyclophosphamide. These receptors were collected from a young adult male patient who received an allogeneic stem cell transplant from a related donor, was CMV-positive, and had acute GVHD only. These T cells may partly come from the graft donor. Both conserved end residues are part of each CDR3. The D gene is left open where the match is weak. Each size is how often the clone was seen (once, few, many) or a class if it is expanded.

CDR3 DNA: TGTGCCAGCAGGCTCCCCGTAGGGCGGGTTAGCTCCTACAATGAGCAGTTCTTC
CDR3 protein: CASRLPVGRVSSYNEQFF
J gene: TRBJ2-1
V gene: TRBV6-2/TRBV6-3
D gene: .
clone size: many

CDR3 DNA: TGTGCCAGCAGCTTATCCGGGGAGGGGGAGCTGTTTTTT
CDR3 protein: CASSLSGEGELFF
J gene: TRBJ2-2
V gene: TRBV11-3
D gene: .
clone size: many

CDR3 DNA: TGTGCCATCAGCGATAGGACACCGTACCAAGAGACCCAGTACTTC
CDR3 protein: CAISDRTPYQETQYF
J gene: TRBJ2-5
V gene: TRBV10-3
D gene: .
clone size: medium-sized

CDR3 DNA: TGTGCCAGTAGTATAAACAGGGGGAGCTCCTACAATGAGCAGTTCTTC
CDR3 protein: CASSINRGSSYNEQFF
J gene: TRBJ2-1
V gene: TRBV19
D gene: TRBD1
clone size: medium-sized

CDR3 DNA: TGCGCCAGCAGCCAAGAGGGAACAGGATCCTACTATGGCTACACCTTC
CDR3 protein: CASSQEGTGSYYGYTF
J gene: TRBJ1-2
V gene: TRBV4-1
D gene: .
clone size: many

CDR3 DNA: TGTGCCAGCAGTTCCGGGACAGGGGGTGAAAAACTGTTTTTT
CDR3 protein: CASSSGTGGEKLFF
J gene: TRBJ1-4
V gene: TRBV6-2/TRBV6-3
D gene: TRBD1
clone size: many

CDR3 DNA: TGTGCCTGGAGGGTAGGGCTAGCCACCGCCGAGCAGTACTTC
CDR3 protein: CAWRVGLATAEQYF
J gene: TRBJ2-7
V gene: TRBV30
D gene: .
clone size: few

CDR3 DNA: TGCGCCAGCAGAACCCGGGACAGGGGCGGCTACGAGCAGTACTTC
CDR3 protein: CASRTRDRGGYEQYF
J gene: TRBJ2-7
V gene: TRBV4-1
D gene: TRBD1
clone size: many

CDR3 DNA: TGTGCCAGCAGCTTAACGGGACTAGCGTACAATGAGCAGTTCTTC
CDR3 protein: CASSLTGLAYNEQFF
J gene: TRBJ2-1
V gene: TRBV7-8
D gene: TRBD2
clone size: many

CDR3 DNA: TGCAGTGGGCAGGGCCAAGAGACCCAGTACTTC
CDR3 protein: CSGQGQETQYF
J gene: TRBJ2-5
V gene: TRBV20-1
D gene: .
clone size: few

CDR3 DNA: TGTGCCAGCAGCCTAAGAACGCGGTCCTATGGCTACACCTTC
CDR3 protein: CASSLRTRSYGYTF
J gene: TRBJ1-2
V gene: TRBV7-2
D gene: .
clone size: many

CDR3 DNA: TGTGCCAGCACCGAAGGGACAGCGAACACTGAAGCTTTCTTT
CDR3 protein: CASTEGTANTEAFF
J gene: TRBJ1-1
V gene: TRBV12-3/TRBV12-4
D gene: TRBD1
clone size: many

CDR3 DNA: TGTGCCAGCAGTTTAGCGGCGGGGGCCCCAGCTAACTATGGCTACACCTTC
CDR3 protein: CASSLAAGAPANYGYTF
J gene: TRBJ1-2
V gene: TRBV12-3/TRBV12-4
D gene: .
clone size: many

CDR3 DNA: TGTGCCAGCAGTTTAGTAGGAGGGCCCTACAATGAGCAGTTCTTC
CDR3 protein: CASSLVGGPYNEQFF
J gene: TRBJ2-1
V gene: TRBV12-3/TRBV12-4
D gene: .
clone size: medium-sized